The 32 T cell receptor beta chains below come from one sample, sequenced in a study of T cell responses to AZD1222 COVID-19 vaccine (dated by TCRdb to the early 2020s). The library was obtained by the immunoSEQ multiplex PCR assay. Imported from immuneACCESS, the table was reduced by TCRdb to in-frame sequences with V and J called. These copies leave out some clones; in studies compared against another copy, an unresolved V gene accounts for under half, and the cause of the remainder is not known. The sample table shows roughly 130,000 clones, and approximately 92% are seen once. Of the sample, around 3% is held by the ten largest clones. Sample time point, as interpreted from the label and publication: baseline before first vaccination. Material: peripheral blood, obtained on day 0 of AZD1222 vaccination. The receptors derive from an adult in good health.

This sequence joins TRBV15 and TRBJ2-1; TRBD2 matches at 8 bases. This CDR3 is built from 17 residues. Unmatched junction bases numbered 17, after V lost 7 bases and J lost 6 bases. The V gene's germline CDR1 is LNHNV and CDR2 YYDKDF (reference sequence). CDR3 in DNA: TGTGCCACCACCCGGGAGAGAGCGGGAGCCCCACTCAATGAGCAGTTCTTC. Translating it yields CATTRERAGAPLNEQFF.

The chain combines TRBV18 with TRBJ2-6, with a weak D call TRBD1 (6 bases). V was clipped by 3 bases and J by 2 bases, with 17 bases between them. This CDR3 has 18 amino acids. CDR1 and CDR2 (germline): KGHSH, LQKENI. The CDR3 reads CASSPVGASAAGANVLTF. CDR3 in DNA: TGTGCCAGCTCACCGGTGGGGGCCTCAGCGGCTGGGGCCAACGTCCTGACTTTC.

There are a few counts of this clone. The chain employs TRBV19 and TRBJ2-1; possible D gene TRBD2, 5 bases. Germline V CDR1 and CDR2: LNHDA, SQIVND (reference sequence). V shed 7 bases and J shed 0 bases, with 10 bases lying between them. The length of the CDR3 is 14 residues. This chain's CDR3 is CASNVGSSYNEQFF. DNA for the CDR3: TGTGCCAGTAATGTGGGGAGCTCCTACAATGAGCAGTTCTTC.

This clone was observed once. The J gene is TRBJ2-7, the V gene TRBV28; D may be TRBD2 (7 bases). The V end was cut by 6 bases, the J end by 4 bases, with 19 bases between. The CDR3 spans 15 residues. CDR1 and CDR2 from the germline V gene are MDHEN and SYDVKM. The CDR3, as DNA: TGTGCCAGCAGCGCACCACGGGGGCGGGGGTACGAGCAGTACTTC. Amino acid sequence: CASSAPRGRGYEQYF.

The V and J genes are TRBV3-1 (or the pseudogene TRBV3-2) and TRBJ2-2; TRBD1 matches 9 bases. CDR1 LGHDT and CDR2 YNNKEL come from the germline V gene (reference sequence). CDR3 length equals 15 residues. Trimming removed 10 bases from V and 4 bases from J; junction bases left unmatched: 10. The CDR3, as DNA: TGTGCCACCTCCCGGGACAGGGTAACCACCGGGGAGCTGTTTTTT. It translates to CATSRDRVTTGELFF.

V and J are TRBV19 and TRBJ1-6; the D is unclear. CDR1 and CDR2 (germline): LNHDA, SQIVND (reference sequence). Deletions cut 5 bases from V and 7 bases from J, with 15 bases between. The CDR3 contains 15 residues. This CDR3 reads CASSSRRLTNSPLHF. CDR3 in DNA: TGTGCCAGTAGTTCCAGGCGACTTACAAATTCACCCCTCCACTTT.

The gene calls are TRBV6-5 and TRBJ2-3; weak D call: TRBD2 (5 bases). This CDR3 has 14 residues. Deletions cut 8 bases from V and 6 bases from J, with 18 bases between. Germline V CDR1 and CDR2: MNHEY, SVGAGI. CDR3 amino acids: CASPEWGSGDTQYF. CDR3 in DNA: TGTGCCAGCCCCGAATGGGGATCGGGGGATACGCAGTATTTT.

The chain recombines TRBV28 with TRBJ1-5; perhaps TRBD1 as D (5 bases). V gave up 4 bases and J gave up 6 bases, with 22 bases separating them. Germline CDR1 and CDR2: MDHEN and SYDVKM. This CDR3 is 17 amino acids long. CDR3 sequence reads: CASSSHEGRSRGQPQHF. Here the CDR3 DNA reads TGTGCCAGCAGTTCCCACGAGGGGAGGTCGCGAGGTCAGCCCCAGCATTTT.

The rearrangement uses TRBV19 and TRBJ1-1; tentative D call: TRBD1 (6 bases). Trimming pared 1 base from V and 5 bases from J, leaving 11 bases between. Germline values: CDR1 LNHDA, CDR2 SQIVND (reference sequence). The CDR3 loop spans 14 amino acids. In nucleotides, the CDR3 is TGTGCCAGTAGTATAGGGCAGGGGTGGACTGAAGCTTTCTTT. This codes for CASSIGQGWTEAFF.

The chain is built from TRBV6-1 and TRBJ1-2, with D perhaps TRBD1 (5 bases). This CDR3 is built from 15 residues. Germline V gene data show CDR1 as MNHNS and CDR2 as SASEGT. V lost 2 bases and J 4 bases, leaving 14 bases between the germline ends. The CDR3 region has the DNA TGTGCCAGCAGTGAAACCTGGGACGGAGCCTATGGCTACACCTTC. This codes for CASSETWDGAYGYTF.

The J gene is TRBJ1-4, the V gene TRBV5-1, with a tentative D call TRBD1 (5 bases). V was shortened by 4 bases and J by 0 bases, with 13 bases between the two germline ends. Germline assignment: CDR1 SGHRS and CDR2 YFSETQ. The CDR3 has 16 residues. The CDR3 loop is CASSIDSRATNEKLFF. The CDR3 DNA follows: TGCGCCAGCAGCATTGACAGTCGAGCAACTAATGAAAAACTGTTTTTT. The full variable domain, in which reference TRBV5-1 and TRBJ1-4 provide the parts outside the CDR3, is KAGVTQTPRYLIKTRGQQVTLSCSPISGHRSVSWYQQTPGQGLQFLFEYFSETQRNKGNFPGRFSGRQFSNSRSEMNVSTLELGDSALYLCASSIDSRATNEKLFFGSGTQLSVL.

This clone was seen just once. This chain joins TRBV4-3 and TRBJ2-1; possibly TRBD1 or TRBD2 for D (6 bases each). The CDR3 spans 16 residues. From germline, CDR1 is LGHNA and CDR2 YSLEER. Trimming took off 1 base at V and 6 bases at J, with 16 bases between the two ends. The CDR3 region has the DNA TGCGCCAGCAGCCAAGCCCGGGAGTCAGGGGTCAATGAGCAGTTCTTC. Amino acids: CASSQARESGVNEQFF.

This chain links TRBV7-2 with TRBJ2-5, with D hard to call. Per germline, CDR1 SGHTA and CDR2 FQGNSA. This CDR3 is built from 13 residues. The V end lost 3 bases, the J end lost 5 bases, and 10 bases lay between the germline ends. CDR3 DNA: TGTGCCAGCAGCTTCAAGGGCTTGGAGACCCAGTACTTC. Translated, it gives CASSFKGLETQYF.

V usage is TRBV29-1 and J usage is TRBJ2-1; 8 nucleotides line up with TRBD2. The V segment lost 8 bases and the J segment 4 bases; nucleotides outside the gene matches: 4. CDR3 size: 12 residues. Germline V gives CDR1 SQVTM, CDR2 ANQGSEA. The CDR3 loop is CSLGTSYNEQFF. Here the CDR3 DNA reads TGCAGCCTGGGGACTAGTTACAATGAGCAGTTCTTC.

This chain's CDR3 is CASSSTLGEQYF. CDR3 bases: TGTGCCAGCAGTTCTACCCTGGGCGAGCAGTACTTC. The chain is built from TRBV6-5 and TRBJ2-7, with D unclear. Trimming left V 4 bases short and J 6 bases short, with 10 bases between. The V gene's germline CDR1 is MNHEY and CDR2 SVGAGI. This CDR3 has 12 amino acids.

The rearrangement uses TRBV10-3 and TRBJ2-1, with a possible D match to TRBD1 (5 bases). Germline CDR1 ENHRY, CDR2 SYGVKD. The V and J ends lost 6 bases and 4 bases respectively, with 22 bases between them. This CDR3 spans 17 amino acids. CDR3 protein: CAIRKDRESSPYNEQFF. CDR3 nucleotides: TGTGCCATCAGGAAAGACAGAGAGAGTAGCCCTTACAATGAGCAGTTCTTC.

This chain links TRBV28 with TRBJ2-3; TRBD2 might be the D (6 bases). With 5 bases removed from V and 0 bases from J, the gap between germline ends came to 18 bases. CDR3 length: 17 residues. Looked up from germline, CDR1 is MDHEN and CDR2 is SYDVKM. The CDR3: CASSPPPKGTSTDTQYF. CDR3 DNA sequence: TGTGCCAGCAGTCCCCCGCCTAAGGGGACTAGCACAGATACGCAGTATTTT.

The gene calls are TRBV2 and TRBJ2-3, with 12 bases identical to TRBD2. Germline V gene sequence: CDR1 SNHLY, CDR2 FYNNEI. CDR3 size: 15 residues. J gave up 4 bases and V 4 bases, and 3 bases lay outside the gene matches. Here the CDR3 DNA reads TGTGCCAGCAGTGTTCTAGCGGGAGGGGCAGATACGCAGTATTTT. Translating gives CASSVLAGGADTQYF.

The rearrangement uses TRBV18 and TRBJ1-1, with TRBD1 as a possible D gene (6 bases). The V gene's germline CDR1 is KGHSH and CDR2 LQKENI. Deletions cut 3 bases from V and 1 base from J, with 18 bases between. The CDR3 is 17 amino acids. CDR3 loop: CASSPPGPGAANTEAFF. For the CDR3, the DNA is TGTGCCAGCTCACCGCCAGGTCCGGGGGCAGCGAACACTGAAGCTTTCTTT.

The chain recombines TRBV29-1 with TRBJ2-1; tentatively, D is TRBD1 or TRBD2 (7 bases each). Looked up from germline, CDR1 is SQVTM and CDR2 is ANQGSEA. Trimming took off 6 bases at V and 6 bases at J, with 21 bases between the two ends. The CDR3 is 15 amino acids. The CDR3 sequence: CSVARSGTALNEQFF. As DNA, the CDR3 is TGCAGCGTCGCTCGGAGCGGGACAGCACTCAATGAGCAGTTCTTC.

The chain joins TRBV7-2 to TRBJ2-6, with D perhaps matching TRBD1 or TRBD2 (5 bases each). Germline V CDR1 and CDR2: SGHTA, FQGNSA. The CDR3 has 16 amino acids. The germline V and J ends were trimmed by 1 base and 1 base, with 8 bases remaining between them. CDR3 nucleotide sequence: TGTGCCAGCAGCTTAGTGGGACCTTCTGGGGCCAACGTCCTGACTTTC. Translation gives CASSLVGPSGANVLTF.

The rearrangement links TRBV5-6 to TRBJ2-1; 9 bases match TRBD1. This CDR3 region has 15 residues. The junction had 10 bases not matched to a gene; V was cut back by 4 bases and J by 8 bases. Germline CDR1 and CDR2: SGHDT and YYEEEE. CDR3 region: CASSPGQGTNHEQFF. The DNA for the CDR3 is TGTGCCAGCAGCCCTGGACAGGGGACGAACCATGAGCAGTTCTTC.

V and J are TRBV15 and TRBJ1-5; no clear D. V shed 1 base and J shed 5 bases, with 12 bases lying between them. Germline values: CDR1 LNHNV, CDR2 YYDKDF (reference sequence). The CDR3 totals 15 residues. The CDR3 coding sequence is TGTGCCACCAGCAGAGGCGAAGAGGCATATCAGCCCCAGCATTTT. Translating it yields CATSRGEEAYQPQHF. The full variable domain, its missing parts supplied by reference TRBV15 and TRBJ1-5, is DAMVIQNPRYQVTQFGKPVTLSCSQTLNHNVMYWYQQKSSQAPKLLFHYYDKDFNNEADTPDNFQSRRPNTSFCFLDIRSPGLGDTAMYLCATSRGEEAYQPQHFGDGTRLSIL.

V and J are TRBV5-1 and TRBJ2-5; the match to TRBD2 covers 7 bases. V shed 2 bases and J 0 bases; nucleotides not matched to a gene: 7. The CDR3 length is 16 residues. The germline gives CDR1 SGHRS, CDR2 YFSETQ. CDR3 in DNA: TGCGCCAGCAGCTTCCGACTAGCTGAGTACCAAGAGACCCAGTACTTC. Residues: CASSFRLAEYQETQYF.

This clone has just a few counts. V usage is TRBV30 and J usage is TRBJ1-1; D gene ambiguous. The CDR3 is made up of 12 amino acids. From germline, CDR1 is GTSNPN and CDR2 SVGIG (reference sequence). Trimming took 5 bases from V and 6 from J, leaving 13 bases between them. CDR3 region: CAWQKQWAEAFF. CDR3 coding DNA: TGTGCCTGGCAAAAACAGTGGGCTGAAGCTTTCTTT.

This chain joins TRBV3-1 (or the pseudogene TRBV3-2) and TRBJ2-1, with TRBD2 identical over 9 bases. CDR3 length: 20 residues. V lost 0 bases, J lost 4 bases, and 16 bases stayed unmatched. Germline assignment: CDR1 LGHDT and CDR2 YNNKEL (reference sequence). The CDR3 sequence is CASSQDLARSGGRVYNEQFF. The CDR3 coding sequence is TGTGCCAGCAGCCAAGATCTTGCCCGGTCGGGCGGGAGGGTTTACAATGAGCAGTTCTTC.

This chain links TRBV7-8 with TRBJ1-2; D may be TRBD1 (6 bases). CDR1 SGHVS and CDR2 FQNEAQ come from the germline V gene. V dropped 5 bases and J dropped 4 bases, with 17 bases sitting between them. The CDR3 runs to 15 residues. CDR3 sequence (DNA): TGTGCCAGCAGCCATTGGATGACAGGAGGCTATGGCTACACCTTC. Translating it yields CASSHWMTGGYGYTF.

The chain uses TRBV6-5 and TRBJ2-1; 13 bases are shared with TRBD2. CDR3 length equals 15 residues. Germline V gene lookup returns CDR1 MNHEY and CDR2 SVGAGI. Losses at the gene ends were 6 bases for V and 12 bases for J; bases not matched to a gene: 11. The CDR3 DNA reads as TGTGCCAGCAGGCTACTAGCGGGGGGGGTGTTCGGGCAGTTCTTC. Translating gives CASRLLAGGVFGQFF.

V is TRBV5-1 and J is TRBJ2-7, with TRBD1 identical over 9 bases. Germline V gene data show CDR1 as SGHRS and CDR2 as YFSETQ. This CDR3 spans 15 amino acids. The trim removed 2 bases at V and 2 bases at J, leaving 5 bases unmatched. CDR3 residues: CASSFNDRGAYEQYF. CDR3 DNA: TGCGCCAGCAGCTTTAACGACAGGGGGGCCTACGAGCAGTACTTC.

This clone was seen a few times. This chain links TRBV7-9 with TRBJ2-3; 12 nucleotides line up with TRBD1. Germline assignment: CDR1 SEHNR and CDR2 FQNEAQ (reference sequence). The CDR3 has 15 residues. V gave up 9 bases and J gave up 4 bases; unmatched junction bases: 8. This chain's CDR3 is CASGGGTGGADTQYF. Here the CDR3 DNA reads TGTGCCAGTGGCGGCGGGACAGGGGGCGCAGATACGCAGTATTTT.

This rearrangement joins TRBV12-5 to TRBJ2-1; 7 bases are shared with TRBD2. CDR1 and CDR2 from the germline V gene are LGHNT and FRNRAP. V trimming: 6 bases; J trimming: 4 bases; junction bases outside the gene matches: 3. CDR3 length: 13 residues. Here the CDR3 reads CASGLGGYNEQFF. The DNA for the CDR3 is TGTGCTAGTGGGCTGGGGGGGTACAATGAGCAGTTCTTC.

The chain joins TRBV24-1 to TRBJ1-4, with D perhaps TRBD1 (5 bases). The CDR3 runs to 15 residues. In germline, CDR1 is KGHDR, CDR2 SFDVKD. Trimming left V 4 bases short and J 8 bases short, with 16 bases between. The CDR3 sequence is CATSDRGDLGEKLFF. The CDR3 nucleotides are TGTGCCACCAGTGACCGCGGGGACCTGGGGGAAAAACTGTTTTTT.